Each of the 23 T cell receptor beta chains below was sequenced from the same sample in a study of OX40 agonist ivuxolimab in advanced cancers. Clones were sequenced by immunoSEQ multiplex PCR, and TCRdb holds only the in-frame ones, with some missing. Here the sample spans some 100,000 clones, approximately 80% being singletons. Sequencing used CD4+ or CD8+ T cells sorted from blood, obtained in a trial of the OX40 agonist ivuxolimab. These TCRs come from an adult with an advanced solid tumor such as melanoma, head and neck, liver or kidney cancer.

The CDR3: CASSGGITDTQYF. CDR3 in DNA: TGTGCCAGCAGTGGGGGAATCACAGATACGCAGTATTTT. This sequence joins TRBV11-2 and TRBJ2-3; D assignment may be TRBD1 or TRBD2 (5 bases each). From germline, CDR1 is SGHAT and CDR2 FQNNGV. Trimming cost V 6 bases and J 2 bases, with 9 bases left between them. This CDR3 has 13 residues.

The V gene is TRBV28, the J gene TRBJ2-1, with 10 bases that match TRBD1. The germline gives CDR1 MDHEN, CDR2 SYDVKM. CDR3 length: 15 residues. V trimming: 4 bases; J trimming: 6 bases; junction bases outside the gene matches: 6. The DNA of the CDR3 is TGTGCCAGCAGTTCCGGGACAGGGGCAGGCAATGAGCAGTTCTTC. Its protein is CASSSGTGAGNEQFF.

The chain combines TRBV5-1 with TRBJ2-2; tentative D call: TRBD1 (6 bases). CDR1 is SGHRS, CDR2 YFSETQ, per germline. The CDR3 sequence is 15 residues long. V gave up 0 bases and J gave up 3 bases, with 9 bases separating them. The CDR3 here is CASSLEGHYTGELFF. CDR3 DNA: TGCGCCAGCAGCTTGGAGGGACATTACACCGGGGAGCTGTTTTTT.

This chain joins TRBV10-3 and TRBJ2-3, with D perhaps given as TRBD1 or TRBD2 (6 bases each). The CDR3 has 15 amino acids. Germline V gene lookup returns CDR1 ENHRY and CDR2 SYGVKD. Trimming cost V 7 bases and J 3 bases, with 17 bases left between them. CDR3 in DNA: TGTGCCATCAATCGAGGAGGGGGTGGGACAGATACGCAGTATTTT. Amino acids: CAINRGGGGTDTQYF.

This chain joins TRBV7-2 and TRBJ2-1, with D perhaps matching TRBD2 (6 bases). Germline CDR1 SGHTA, CDR2 FQGNSA. This CDR3 region has 14 residues. Trimming shortened V by 4 bases and J by 9 bases, and 16 bases separated the two germline ends. The CDR3, as DNA: TGTGCCAGCAGCTCCCAGGAGGGGAAGGGTGAGCAGTTCTTC. Translating it yields CASSSQEGKGEQFF.

The rearrangement uses TRBV4-2 and TRBJ2-3; D is possibly TRBD1 (5 bases). The CDR3 has 16 residues. V gave up 1 base and J gave up 2 bases, with 13 bases separating them. From germline, CDR1 is LGHNA and CDR2 YNFKEQ. The CDR3 DNA reads TGTGCCAGCAGCCAAGCACCCCAAGGGGACACAGATACGCAGTATTTT. This codes for CASSQAPQGDTDTQYF.

The genes are TRBV6-5 and TRBJ1-1; perhaps TRBD1 as D (6 bases). The germline CDR1 and CDR2 sequences are MNHEY and SVGAGI. Trimming pared 5 bases from V and 6 bases from J, leaving 16 bases between. The CDR3 is 14 residues long. CDR3 in DNA: TGTGCCAGCAGTCCCCGGGGCAGGGGTCCTGAAGCTTTCTTT. This gives the protein CASSPRGRGPEAFF.

The rearrangement joins TRBV2 to TRBJ2-3; tentatively, D is TRBD2 (6 bases). CDR3 length equals 13 residues. V lost 7 bases and J 6 bases, leaving 14 bases between the germline ends. The germline gives CDR1 SNHLY, CDR2 FYNNEI. In nucleotides, the CDR3 is TGTGCCAGCACTGGGAGGCCGAGGGATACGCAGTATTTT. Protein product: CASTGRPRDTQYF.

The V call is TRBV2, the J call TRBJ2-7; D may be TRBD1 or TRBD2 (5 bases each). The CDR3 sequence is 11 residues long. The V end lost 5 bases, the J end lost 9 bases, and 11 bases lay between the germline ends. Per the germline V gene, CDR1 is SNHLY and CDR2 is FYNNEI. DNA of the CDR3: TGTGCCAGCAGTACCTCCGGGGCGCAGTACGTC. It is translated as CASSTSGAQYV.

This chain connects TRBV27 to TRBJ1-2, with D tentatively TRBD1 (6 bases). The CDR3 extends over 13 amino acids. CDR1 is MNHEY, CDR2 SMNVEV, per germline (reference sequence). Trimming removed 6 bases at V and 3 bases at J, with 11 bases between. The CDR3 DNA reads as TGTGCCAGCAGGCCACAGGGATACTATGGCTACACCTTC. The encoded protein is CASRPQGYYGYTF.

This chain joins TRBV29-1 and TRBJ1-3, with D unclear. There are 15 residues in the CDR3. Trimming cost V 7 bases and J 0 bases, with 16 bases left between them. Per the germline V gene, CDR1 is SQVTM and CDR2 is ANQGSEA. CDR3 region: CSAWGQESSGNTIYF. The CDR3 DNA follows: TGCAGCGCCTGGGGTCAGGAGAGCTCTGGAAACACCATATATTTT.

CDR3 in DNA: TGTGCCAGCAGCTTGGTGGCAGGGCCAGACTATGGCTACACCTTC. Residues: CASSLVAGPDYGYTF. V usage is TRBV5-5 and J usage is TRBJ1-2; weak D call: TRBD1 (5 bases). The CDR3 totals 15 residues. CDR1 is SGHKS, CDR2 YYEKEE, per germline (reference sequence). The V end lost 0 bases, the J end lost 3 bases, and 12 bases lay between the germline ends.

This chain links TRBV5-1 with TRBJ1-6; D might be TRBD1 (5 bases). From germline, CDR1 is SGHRS and CDR2 YFSETQ. V shed 0 bases and J shed 5 bases, with 12 bases lying between them. This CDR3 is 16 amino acids long. Written as DNA, the CDR3 is TGCGCCAGCAGCTTGGAGGCCCAGGGAGATAATTCACCCCTCCACTTT. This encodes CASSLEAQGDNSPLHF.

The chain couples TRBV6-6 to TRBJ1-1; TRBD1 aligns across 7 bases. This CDR3 comprises 14 residues. The junction had 9 bases not matched to a gene; V was cut back by 5 bases and J by 6 bases. The V gene's germline CDR1 is MNHNY and CDR2 SVGAGI (reference sequence). The CDR3 sequence: CASSDREGRAEAFF. CDR3 in DNA: TGTGCCAGCAGTGACAGGGAAGGGAGGGCTGAAGCTTTCTTT.

The V gene is TRBV19, the J gene TRBJ1-3; D is undetermined. Trimming removed 7 bases from V and 0 bases from J, with 16 bases in between. Per germline, CDR1 LNHDA and CDR2 SQIVND (reference sequence). The length of the CDR3 is 16 residues. CDR3 sequence: CASKPTRTLSGNTIYF. In DNA form, the CDR3 reads TGTGCCAGTAAACCTACCCGGACCCTCTCTGGAAACACCATATATTTT.

This chain links TRBV5-6 with TRBJ1-2, with D perhaps TRBD1 (6 bases). The CDR3 is made up of 13 amino acids. Trimming took off 0 bases at V and 6 bases at J, with 9 bases between the two ends. Germline V gives CDR1 SGHDT, CDR2 YYEEEE. This CDR3 reads CASSLGGGNGYTF. CDR3 nucleotide sequence: TGTGCCAGCAGCTTGGGAGGGGGGAATGGCTACACCTTC.

The chain uses TRBV2 and TRBJ2-7; a possible D gene is TRBD1 (6 bases). This CDR3 spans 13 amino acids. The V end was cut by 4 bases, the J end by 4 bases, with 11 bases between. Germline-derived CDR1 and CDR2 are SNHLY and FYNNEI. As DNA, the CDR3 is TGTGCCAGCAGTGCCCCAGGGGTTTACGAGCAGTACTTC. Translating it yields CASSAPGVYEQYF.

The genes are TRBV9 and TRBJ2-5; D possibly corresponds to TRBD2 (5 bases). The CDR3 covers 13 residues. CDR1 is SGDLS, CDR2 YYNGEE, per germline. The germline V and J ends were trimmed by 4 bases and 1 base, with 8 bases remaining between them. The CDR3 DNA follows: TGTGCCAGCAGCCGGACTCCCCAAGAGACCCAGTACTTC. Its translation is CASSRTPQETQYF.

This clone has just a few counts. V gene TRBV4-3 combines with J gene TRBJ2-3; 10 nucleotides line up with TRBD1. Unmatched junction bases numbered 5, after V lost 0 bases and J lost 2 bases. CDR3 length: 17 residues. Germline loops: CDR1 LGHNA, CDR2 YSLEER. CDR3 loop: CASSQDRTGGVTDTQYF. CDR3 nucleotides: TGCGCCAGCAGCCAAGATAGGACAGGGGGTGTCACAGATACGCAGTATTTT.

This clone showed up just a few times. The chain has TRBV7-2 and TRBJ2-3, with 9 bases fitting TRBD1. This CDR3 has 14 residues. The germline V gene encodes CDR1 SGHTA and CDR2 FQGNSA. J was trimmed by 5 bases and V by 3 bases; bases with no gene match: 3. CDR3 sequence reads: CASSFYRGQDTQYF. CDR3 sequence (DNA): TGTGCCAGCAGCTTCTACAGGGGGCAAGATACGCAGTATTTT.

As for this clone: The sample contains more than one DNA sequence encoding this CDR3. The chain is built from TRBV7-2 and TRBJ2-5; a weak D match, TRBD1 (6 bases). CDR1 SGHTA and CDR2 FQGNSA come from the germline V gene. The germline V and J ends were trimmed by 1 base and 3 bases, with 6 bases remaining between them. The CDR3 totals 13 residues. The CDR3 here is CASSLDREETQYF. The DNA for the CDR3 is TGTGCCAGCAGCTTAGACAGGGAAGAGACCCAGTACTTC. The full variable domain, in which reference TRBV7-2 and TRBJ2-5 provide the parts outside the CDR3, is GAGVSQSPSNKVTEKGKDVELRCDPISGHTALYWYRQSLGQGLEFLIYFQGNSAPDKSGLPSDRFSAERTGGSVSTLTIQRTQQEDSAVYLCASSLDREETQYFGPGTRLLVL.

The V and J genes are TRBV28 and TRBJ1-5; D not certain. V gave up 9 bases and J gave up 0 bases, with 9 bases separating them. CDR1 and CDR2 from the germline V gene are MDHEN and SYDVKM. There are 13 residues in the CDR3. In DNA form, the CDR3 reads TGTGCCAGTGGACGCTTTAGCAATCAGCCCCAGCATTTT. Its protein is CASGRFSNQPQHF.

The chain links TRBV19 to TRBJ1-2; D may be TRBD1 (5 bases). The CDR3 sequence is 13 residues long. The V end was cut by 3 bases, the J end by 8 bases, with 13 bases between. Looked up from germline, CDR1 is LNHDA and CDR2 is SQIVND (reference sequence). The CDR3 region is CASSIQRQRGYTF. CDR3 coding DNA: TGTGCCAGTAGTATCCAGCGACAGAGGGGCTACACCTTC.